A single sample is the source of the 4 T cell receptor beta chains below, sequenced in a study of low-dose radiotherapy and immunotherapy resistance in tumors. The time point is: before trial treatment. Primers targeting TRAV and TRBV primed first-strand cDNA, covering alpha and beta chains. With a constant-region primer and a V-primer adapter, TCRs were subjected to 20 to 25 PCR cycles of amplification. TCRdb re-called the reads through MiXCR, storing one row per CDR3 protein. The sample lists 85,000 to 95,000 distinct CDR3 sequences; 8% to 10% were seen once. The sequences come from PBMCs, collected before treatment. The origin of the receptors is a male donor with prostate cancer.

The V call is TRBV12-3 or TRBV12-4, the J call TRBJ1-2; D not certain. The CDR3 extends over 13 amino acids. Trimming shortened V by 5 bases and J by 3 bases, and 10 bases separated the two germline ends. CDR3 region: CASSLPGHYGYTF. CDR3 in DNA: TGTGCCAGCAGTCTACCGGGCCACTATGGCTACACCTTC.

This clonotype was seen many times. The gene calls are TRBV20-1 and TRBJ2-2; 12 bases line up with TRBD2. In germline, CDR1 is DFQATT, CDR2 SNEGSKA (reference sequence). V gave up 0 bases and J gave up 6 bases; unmatched junction bases: 5. The CDR3 consists of 16 residues. DNA for the CDR3: TGCAGTGCTAGAGATCCCCTAGCGGGGGGGGCCGGGGAGCTGTTTTTT. This translates into CSARDPLAGGAGELFF.

This clonotype was counted at least ten times. V gene TRBV30 combines with J gene TRBJ1-2, with D tentatively TRBD1 (6 bases). The germline V gene encodes CDR1 GTSNPN and CDR2 SVGIG (reference sequence). V lost 4 bases, J lost 0 bases, and 18 bases lay in between. The CDR3 covers 16 residues. The chain's CDR3 is CAWTRLRTAANYGYTF. The CDR3 DNA reads as TGTGCCTGGACCCGGCTTAGGACAGCAGCTAACTATGGCTACACCTTC.

This chain connects TRBV24-1 to TRBJ2-1; D tentatively fits TRBD1 or TRBD2 (6 bases each). The CDR3 totals 15 residues. Looked up from germline, CDR1 is KGHDR and CDR2 is SFDVKD. The V end was cut by 10 bases, the J end by 2 bases, with 17 bases between. CDR3 bases: TGTGCCACTCAACCACGGGGGCCCACCTACAATGAGCAGTTCTTC. Protein: CATQPRGPTYNEQFF.